These T cell receptor beta chains were read from a single sample in a study of blood T cells in healthy people across ages. TCRdb re-derived calls from the 5' RACE reads in MiXCR, one entry per CDR3 protein. The data hold 850,000 to 950,000 distinct CDR3 sequences, with roughly 26% observed a single time. Sequences were obtained from blood. The receptors here all came from a woman of 80 years or more in good health. The conserved cysteine and the conserved F or W are not part of the CDR3 here.

v_call,cdr3_aa
TRBV30,AWSPSMNTEAF
TRBV6-1,ASTGQGLNTEAF
TRBV6-2/TRBV6-3,ASWTSGGANEQF
TRBV7-2,ASRSGPVGDEQF
TRBV5-1,ASSTQEGNTIY
TRBV5-1,ASSLQAGGFDEQS
TRBV18,ASSPPTGLARETQY
TRBV9,ASSAGQGSTETQY
TRBV11-2,ASSPGAGGYNEQF
TRBV6-6,ASSPPGVINQPQH
TRBV7-2,ASSLARGLRETQY
TRBV6-2/TRBV6-3,ASKRNVNEQF
TRBV9,ASSVELSSNEQF
TRBV7-2,ASSSVPGQGFGGSYNEQF
TRBV7-2,ASSLGTGFYSNQPQH
TRBV7-2,ASSVSLLSSYNSPLH
TRBV18,ASSPPAGWDYGYT
TRBV24-1,ATSEPHRQNTGELF
TRBV6-5,ASSLSGGASNEQF
TRBV5-6,ASSWGTGAYNEQF
TRBV20-1,SARDPGLAKNIQY
TRBV19,ASRRTSQGLRSSYNEQF
TRBV28,ASFRGQSYEQY
TRBV12-3/TRBV12-4,ASSGGIGSGNQPQH
TRBV5-1,ASRLGGATGLANHNEQY
TRBV5-1,ASSLGGPRGKQQF
TRBV5-1,ASSPGDWPMNTEAF
TRBV7-2,ASSLKGRDTGELF
TRBV6-5,ASSYSNVGNQPQH
TRBV29-1,SVGGLAGADTQY
TRBV29-1,SVVLLSTGELF
TRBV5-1,ASSMSGTGGTGELF
TRBV28,ANSARTSDTQY
TRBV29-1,SVGRGYEQY
TRBV7-9,ASGFTSRGVQETQY
TRBV12-3/TRBV12-4,ASRKSPSAGYGYT
TRBV4-3,ASSQDGGTGGETQY
TRBV6-2/TRBV6-3,ASSYWLAGATSTDAQY
TRBV6-2/TRBV6-3,ASRYSPTDAQY
TRBV4-1,ASSQDTSGGYNEQF
TRBV11-2,ASSLAYSRAFYEQY
TRBV12-3/TRBV12-4,ASSLENIITDTQY